This T cell receptor (beta chain) was found in a study of cytomegalovirus exposure and HLA in healthy donors. In the study overall: Of all 400 or so donors who were genotyped, 70% to 85% belonged to the Caucasian-associated ancestry cluster.

The PCR used 60 Vbeta and 13 Jbeta primers. The assay was immunoSEQ multiplex PCR, and TCRdb's table has in-frame clones only and misses some. Of roughly 150,000 clones in the sample, approximately 71% were seen once. Germline V gene sequence: CDR1 SGHDT, CDR2 YYEEEE. The CDR3 sequence is 17 residues long. V gave up 6 bases and J gave up 3 bases; unmatched junction bases: 11. The sequencing input was PBMCs. The origin of this receptor is a man between 18 and 29 years old in good health and CMV-seropositive. This chain links TRBV5-6 with TRBJ1-4; 10 nucleotides align to TRBD1. The CDR3 DNA reads TGTGCCAGCACCCTAGATGACAGGGGGCCTTCTAATGAAAAACTGTTTTTT. Protein: CASTLDDRGPSNEKLFF.